This paragraph covers one TCR beta chain sequence. No antigen is known for it. Clones were sequenced by immunoSEQ multiplex PCR, and TCRdb holds only the in-frame ones, with some missing. The sample has around 450,000 clones, 89% seen once; the top ten hold over 2%. Trimming left V 3 bases short and J 1 base short, with 5 bases between. Germline V CDR1 and CDR2: SGHTA, FQGTGA. The CDR3 spans 13 residues. This entry comes from a study of Ad26.COV2.S vaccination and SARS-CoV-2 variants. Study-wide points: While placebo recipients had lower spike-specific TCR breadth, vaccine recipients had more. Comparable non-spike TCR breadth was observed in vaccine and placebo recipients. The TCR breadth and depth analyses may have produced an underestimate of total T cell responses.

Treatment: around 19 received Ad26.COV2.S at low or high dose, single or two shots; about 5 received placebo; per-sample allocation not given. After the first vaccine or placebo injection, samples were drawn on day 63. V gene TRBV7-3 combines with J gene TRBJ2-3, with unresolved D. Sample: peripheral blood, taken in a trial of Ad26.COV2.S vaccine versus placebo. This TCR was sampled from a person aged 18-65 years who received the Ad26.COV2.S COVID-19 vaccine or a placebo. The CDR3 sequence: CASSFLGTDTQYF. The CDR3 coding sequence is TGTGCCAGCAGCTTTTTGGGCACAGATACGCAGTATTTT.